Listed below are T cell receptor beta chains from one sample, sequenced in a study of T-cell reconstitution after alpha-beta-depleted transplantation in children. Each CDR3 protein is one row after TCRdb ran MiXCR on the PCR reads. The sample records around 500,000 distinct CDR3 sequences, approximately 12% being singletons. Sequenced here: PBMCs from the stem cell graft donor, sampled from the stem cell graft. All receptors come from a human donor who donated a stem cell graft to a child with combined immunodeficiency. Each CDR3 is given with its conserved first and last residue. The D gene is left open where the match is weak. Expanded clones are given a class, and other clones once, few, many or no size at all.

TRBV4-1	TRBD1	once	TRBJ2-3	CASSQEVGQGTDTQYF	TGCGCCAGCAGCCAAGAGGTGGGACAGGGCACAGATACGCAGTATTTT
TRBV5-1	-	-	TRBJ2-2	CASSIQGPDSGELFF	TGCGCCAGCAGCATACAAGGACCGGACTCCGGGGAGCTGTTTTTT
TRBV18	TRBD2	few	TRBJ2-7	CASSPEGYGGYEQYF	TGTGCCAGCTCACCAGAGGGGTACGGGGGGTACGAGCAGTACTTC
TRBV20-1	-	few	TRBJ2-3	CSALRGGGSRADTQYF	TGCAGTGCTTTAAGAGGGGGCGGGAGTAGGGCAGATACGCAGTATTTT
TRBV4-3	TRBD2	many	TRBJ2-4	CASSQFLRTSDQRGSKNIQYF	TGCGCCAGCAGCCAATTTCTTCGGACTAGCGATCAGAGGGGGTCCAAAAACATTCAGTACTTC
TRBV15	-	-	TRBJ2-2	CATSRDFAAAGELFF	TGTGCCACCAGCAGAGATTTTGCGGCGGCCGGGGAGCTGTTTTTT
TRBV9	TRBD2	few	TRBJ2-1	CASSPPPRDYSYNEQFF	TGTGCCAGCAGCCCACCCCCCCGGGACTACTCCTACAATGAGCAGTTCTTC
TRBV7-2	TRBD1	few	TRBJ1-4	CASSPRGQVREKLFF	TGTGCCAGCAGCCCTAGGGGACAGGTTAGGGAAAAACTGTTTTTT
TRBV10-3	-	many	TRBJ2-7	CAISEGLGQAYEQYF	TGTGCCATCAGTGAAGGGCTTGGGCAGGCCTACGAGCAGTACTTC
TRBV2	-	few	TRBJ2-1	CASNSGSEQFF	TGTGCCAGCAACTCAGGGTCCGAGCAGTTCTTC
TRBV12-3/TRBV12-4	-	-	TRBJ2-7	CASSLVAGAPDEQYF	TGTGCCAGCAGTTTAGTGGCAGGGGCGCCTGACGAGCAGTACTTC
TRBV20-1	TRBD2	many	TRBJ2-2	CSAKTGGTNTGELFF	TGCAGTGCTAAAACGGGAGGGACGAACACCGGGGAGCTGTTTTTT
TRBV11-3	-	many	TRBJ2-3	CASSLDGDLQYF	TGTGCCAGCAGCTTAGATGGAGACCTGCAGTATTTT
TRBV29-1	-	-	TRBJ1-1	CSVQEGRNTEAFF	TGCAGCGTTCAGGAAGGCCGGAACACTGAAGCTTTCTTT
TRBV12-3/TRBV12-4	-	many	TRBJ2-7	CASSYGGALLEQYF	TGTGCCAGCAGTTATGGGGGGGCCCTCTTGGAGCAGTACTTC
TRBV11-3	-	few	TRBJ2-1	CASSFNREGEQFF	TGTGCCAGCAGCTTTAACAGGGAAGGTGAGCAGTTCTTC
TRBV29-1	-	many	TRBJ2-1	CSGSTSGNEQFF	TGCAGCGGATCAACTAGTGGCAATGAGCAGTTCTTC
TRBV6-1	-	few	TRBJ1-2	CASNGGAYGYTF	TGTGCCAGCAATGGAGGGGCTTATGGCTACACCTTC
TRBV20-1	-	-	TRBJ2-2	CSARRQVTTGELFF	TGCAGTGCTAGAAGGCAGGTGACCACCGGGGAGCTGTTTTTT
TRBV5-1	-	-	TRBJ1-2	CASSSLGGSGYTF	TGCGCCAGCAGCTCCCTCGGGGGGTCTGGCTACACCTTC
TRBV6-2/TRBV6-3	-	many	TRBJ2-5	CASSSFPSDRSWVETQYF	TGTGCCAGCAGTTCCTTTCCTTCTGACAGGAGTTGGGTAGAGACCCAGTACTTC
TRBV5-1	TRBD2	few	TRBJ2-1	CASSVGTSEISEQFF	TGCGCCAGCAGCGTCGGGACTAGCGAAATCAGCGAGCAGTTCTTC
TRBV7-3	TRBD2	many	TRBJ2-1	CASSLELRTSYNEQFF	TGTGCCAGCAGCTTAGAGTTGAGGACTAGCTACAATGAGCAGTTCTTC
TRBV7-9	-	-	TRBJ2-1	CASSTDESSYNEQFF	TGTGCCAGCAGCACCGACGAGAGCTCCTACAATGAGCAGTTCTTC
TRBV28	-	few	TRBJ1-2	CASSLLLINYGYTF	TGTGCCAGCAGTTTATTATTAATAAACTATGGCTACACCTTC
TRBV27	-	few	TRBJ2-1	CASSLSFPGLFEQFF	TGTGCCAGCAGTTTATCGTTCCCGGGGCTTTTTGAGCAGTTCTTC
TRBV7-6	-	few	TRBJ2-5	CASATGDQETQYF	TGTGCCAGCGCGACGGGAGACCAAGAGACCCAGTACTTC
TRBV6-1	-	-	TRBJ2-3	CASSEAGGQFTDTQYF	TGTGCCAGCAGTGAAGCGGGGGGACAGTTCACAGATACGCAGTATTTT
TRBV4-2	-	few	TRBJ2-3	CASSQVAGYTDTQYF	TGTGCCAGCAGCCAAGTGGCAGGGTACACAGATACGCAGTATTTT
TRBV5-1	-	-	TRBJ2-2	CASSLAGGDTGELFF	TGCGCCAGCAGCTTGGCCGGGGGCGATACCGGGGAGCTGTTTTTT
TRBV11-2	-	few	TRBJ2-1	CASSRTVSNEQFF	TGTGCCAGCAGCCGAACAGTGTCCAATGAGCAGTTCTTC
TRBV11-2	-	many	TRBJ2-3	CASSTSARYTDTQYF	TGTGCCAGCAGCACATCTGCTAGGTACACAGATACGCAGTATTTT
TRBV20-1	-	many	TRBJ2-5	CSASKGGQPEETQYF	TGCAGTGCCAGTAAGGGGGGCCAGCCAGAAGAGACCCAGTACTTC
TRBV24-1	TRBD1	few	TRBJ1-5	CATSDAGQVNQPQHF	TGTGCCACCAGTGATGCGGGACAGGTAAATCAGCCCCAGCATTTT
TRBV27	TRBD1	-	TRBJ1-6	CASRGQGLYNSPLHF	TGTGCCAGCAGAGGACAGGGCCTTTATAATTCACCCCTCCACTTT
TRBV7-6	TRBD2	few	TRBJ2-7	CASSLGLAGAPGEQYF	TGTGCCAGCAGCTTAGGCCTAGCGGGAGCCCCGGGTGAGCAGTACTTC
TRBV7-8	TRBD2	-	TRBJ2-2	CASSQLAGSGTGELFF	TGTGCCAGCAGCCAGCTAGCGGGCTCCGGAACCGGGGAGCTGTTTTTT
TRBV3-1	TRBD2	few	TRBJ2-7	CASSHLAGGPWEQYF	TGTGCCAGCAGCCATTTAGCGGGAGGGCCTTGGGAGCAGTACTTC
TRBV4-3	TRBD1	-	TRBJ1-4	CASSQGPGTGAEKLFF	TGCGCCAGCAGCCAAGGACCGGGGACAGGAGCTGAAAAACTGTTTTTT
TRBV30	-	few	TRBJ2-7	CAQHHTGAYEQYF	TGTGCTCAGCACCATACAGGCGCCTACGAGCAGTACTTC
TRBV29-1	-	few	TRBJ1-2	CSVPIRGGPNYGYTF	TGCAGCGTCCCTATTCGGGGAGGGCCAAACTATGGCTACACCTTC
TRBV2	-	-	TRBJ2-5	CASSERRSETQYF	TGTGCCAGCAGTGAACGCCGTTCGGAGACCCAGTACTTC
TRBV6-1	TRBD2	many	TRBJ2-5	CASRRTSGVETQYF	TGTGCCAGCAGGAGGACTAGCGGTGTAGAGACCCAGTACTTC
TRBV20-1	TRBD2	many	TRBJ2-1	CSATQGLANNEQFF	TGCAGTGCTACCCAGGGACTAGCGAATAATGAGCAGTTCTTC
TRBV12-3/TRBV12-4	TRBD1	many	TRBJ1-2	CASSRTGSAGYTF	TGTGCCAGCAGTAGGACAGGGAGCGCTGGCTACACCTTC
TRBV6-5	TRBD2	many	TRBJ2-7	CASSYSSGSTYEQYF	TGTGCCAGCAGTTACTCGAGCGGGAGTACCTACGAGCAGTACTTC
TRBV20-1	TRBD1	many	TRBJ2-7	CSARDPDRGDYEQYF	TGCAGTGCTAGAGATCCGGACAGGGGCGATTACGAGCAGTACTTC
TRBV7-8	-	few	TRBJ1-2	CASSPKSQGYGYTF	TGTGCCAGCAGCCCAAAAAGTCAGGGCTATGGCTACACCTTC